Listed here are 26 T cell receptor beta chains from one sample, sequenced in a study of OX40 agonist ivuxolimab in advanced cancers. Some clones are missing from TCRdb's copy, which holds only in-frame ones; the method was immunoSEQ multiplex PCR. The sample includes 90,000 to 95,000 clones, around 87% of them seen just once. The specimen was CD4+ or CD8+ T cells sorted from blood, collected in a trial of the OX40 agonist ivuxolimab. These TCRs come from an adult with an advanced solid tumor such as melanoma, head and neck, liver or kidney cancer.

The CDR3 loop reads CASSIDKQGIGGYTF. The CDR3 DNA reads as TGTGCCAGTAGTATAGACAAGCAGGGGATTGGCGGCTACACCTTC. The chain uses TRBV19 and TRBJ1-2; tentative D call: TRBD1 (6 bases). The CDR3 extends over 15 amino acids. Between the trimmed V and J ends, which lost 0 bases and 8 bases, there was a span of 16 bases. Germline V gene lookup returns CDR1 LNHDA and CDR2 SQIVND (reference sequence). The whole variable domain, remainder taken from reference TRBV19 and TRBJ1-2, is DGGITQSPKYLFRKEGQNVTLSCEQNLNHDAMYWYRQDPGQGLRLIYYSQIVNDFQKGDIAEGYSVSREKKESFPLTVTSAQKNPTAFYLCASSIDKQGIGGYTFGSGTRLTVV.

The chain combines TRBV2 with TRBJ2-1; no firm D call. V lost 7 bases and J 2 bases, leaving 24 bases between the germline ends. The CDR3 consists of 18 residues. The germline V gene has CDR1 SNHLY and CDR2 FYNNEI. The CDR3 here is CASTAMLVAMGTYNEQFF. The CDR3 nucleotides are TGTGCCAGCACCGCAATGCTGGTGGCGATGGGGACCTACAATGAGCAGTTCTTC. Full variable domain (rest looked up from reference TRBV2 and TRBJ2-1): EPEVTQTPSHQVTQMGQEVILRCVPISNHLYFYWYRQILGQKVEFLVSFYNNEISEKSEIFDDQFSVERPDGSNFTLKIRSTKLEDSAMYFCASTAMLVAMGTYNEQFFGPGTRLTVL.

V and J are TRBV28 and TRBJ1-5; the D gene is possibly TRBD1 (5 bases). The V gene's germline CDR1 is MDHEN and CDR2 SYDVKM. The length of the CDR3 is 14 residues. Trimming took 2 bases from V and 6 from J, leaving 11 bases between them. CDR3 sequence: CASSLRQGPQPQHF. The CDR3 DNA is TGTGCCAGCAGTTTAAGGCAGGGTCCTCAGCCCCAGCATTTT. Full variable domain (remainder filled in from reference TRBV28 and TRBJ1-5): DVKVTQSSRYLVKRTGEKVFLECVQDMDHENMFWYRQDPGLGLRLIYFSYDVKMKEKGDIPEGYSVSREKKERFSLILESASTNQTSMYLCASSLRQGPQPQHFGDGTRLSIL.

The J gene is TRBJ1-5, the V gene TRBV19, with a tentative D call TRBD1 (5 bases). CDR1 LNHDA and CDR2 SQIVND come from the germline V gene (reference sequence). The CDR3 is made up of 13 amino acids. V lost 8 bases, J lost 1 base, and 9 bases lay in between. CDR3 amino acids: CASGTTSNQPQHF. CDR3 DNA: TGTGCCAGTGGGACTACCAGCAATCAGCCCCAGCATTTT.

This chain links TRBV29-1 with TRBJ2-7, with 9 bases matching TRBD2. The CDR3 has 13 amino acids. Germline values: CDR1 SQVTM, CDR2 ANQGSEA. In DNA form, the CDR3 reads TGCAGAGACTGGACTAGCGACACCTACGAGCAGTACTTC. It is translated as CRDWTSDTYEQYF.

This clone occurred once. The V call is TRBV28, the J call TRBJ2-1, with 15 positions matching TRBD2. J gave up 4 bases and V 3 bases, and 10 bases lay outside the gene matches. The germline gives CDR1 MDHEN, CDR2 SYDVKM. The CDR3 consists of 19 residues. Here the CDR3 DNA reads TGTGCCAGCAGTTTCCGTGGACTAGCGGGAGGGCCGGGGTACAATGAGCAGTTCTTC. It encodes CASSFRGLAGGPGYNEQFF.

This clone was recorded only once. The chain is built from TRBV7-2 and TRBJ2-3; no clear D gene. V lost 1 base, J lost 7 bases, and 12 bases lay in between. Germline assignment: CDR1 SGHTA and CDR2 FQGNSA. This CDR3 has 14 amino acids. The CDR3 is CASSLGTGRYTQYF. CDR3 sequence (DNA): TGTGCCAGCAGCTTAGGTACTGGGCGGTATACGCAGTATTTT.

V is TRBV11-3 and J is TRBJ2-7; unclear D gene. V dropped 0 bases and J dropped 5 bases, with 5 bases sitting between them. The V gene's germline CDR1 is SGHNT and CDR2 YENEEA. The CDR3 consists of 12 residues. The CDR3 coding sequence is TGTGCCAGCAGCTTAGACCCCCACGAGCAGTACGTC. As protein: CASSLDPHEQYV.

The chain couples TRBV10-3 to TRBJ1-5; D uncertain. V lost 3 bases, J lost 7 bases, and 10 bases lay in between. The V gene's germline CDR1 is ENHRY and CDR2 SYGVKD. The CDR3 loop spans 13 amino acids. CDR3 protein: CAISDRDSQPQHF. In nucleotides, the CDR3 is TGTGCCATCAGTGACCGGGATTCCCAGCCCCAGCATTTT.

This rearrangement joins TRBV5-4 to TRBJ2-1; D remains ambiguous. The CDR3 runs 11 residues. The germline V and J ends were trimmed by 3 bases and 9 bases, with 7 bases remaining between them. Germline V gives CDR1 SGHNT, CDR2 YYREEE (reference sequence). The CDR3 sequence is CASSYKSEQFF. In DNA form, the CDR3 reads TGTGCCAGCAGCTACAAAAGTGAGCAGTTCTTC.

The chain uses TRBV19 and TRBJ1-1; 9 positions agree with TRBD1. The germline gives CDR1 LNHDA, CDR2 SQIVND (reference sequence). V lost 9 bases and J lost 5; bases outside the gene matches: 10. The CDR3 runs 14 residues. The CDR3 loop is CARTIYRGQTEAFF. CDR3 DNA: TGTGCCAGAACCATTTACAGGGGGCAAACTGAAGCTTTCTTT.

In nucleotides, the CDR3 is TGCAGCGTAGGCCCTAATGGGGGCACTGAAGCTTTCTTT. Its protein product is CSVGPNGGTEAFF. The chain joins TRBV29-1 to TRBJ1-1; D perhaps matches TRBD1 (5 bases). With 6 bases removed from V and 4 bases from J, the gap between germline ends came to 15 bases. This CDR3 has 13 residues. CDR1 and CDR2 from the germline V gene are SQVTM and ANQGSEA.

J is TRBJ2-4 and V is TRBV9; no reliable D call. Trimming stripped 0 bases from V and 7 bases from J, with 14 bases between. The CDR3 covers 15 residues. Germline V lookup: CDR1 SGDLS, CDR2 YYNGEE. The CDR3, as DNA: TGTGCCAGCAGCGTAGGCTCGGGTTTTGGGAACATTCAGTACTTC. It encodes CASSVGSGFGNIQYF.

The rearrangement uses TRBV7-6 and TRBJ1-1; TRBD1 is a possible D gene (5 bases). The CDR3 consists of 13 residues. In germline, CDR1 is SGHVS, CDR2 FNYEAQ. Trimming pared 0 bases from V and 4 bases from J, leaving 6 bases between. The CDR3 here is CASSLAGVTEAFF. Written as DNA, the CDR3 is TGTGCCAGCAGCTTAGCAGGGGTCACTGAAGCTTTCTTT.

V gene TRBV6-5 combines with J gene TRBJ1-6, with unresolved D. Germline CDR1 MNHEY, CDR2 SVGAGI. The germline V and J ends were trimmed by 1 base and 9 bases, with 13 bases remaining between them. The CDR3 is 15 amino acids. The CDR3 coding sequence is TGTGCCAGCAGTTACTTCGGGCCCCATGGTTCACCCCTCCACTTT. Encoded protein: CASSYFGPHGSPLHF.

CDR3 region: CASSLQGSYEQYF. CDR3 coding DNA: TGTGCCAGCAGTTTGCAGGGGTCCTACGAGCAGTACTTC. The V and J genes are TRBV28 and TRBJ2-7; tentative D call: TRBD1 (6 bases). Germline assignment: CDR1 MDHEN and CDR2 SYDVKM. The CDR3 totals 13 residues. Trimming shortened V by 3 bases and J by 1 base, and 7 bases separated the two germline ends.

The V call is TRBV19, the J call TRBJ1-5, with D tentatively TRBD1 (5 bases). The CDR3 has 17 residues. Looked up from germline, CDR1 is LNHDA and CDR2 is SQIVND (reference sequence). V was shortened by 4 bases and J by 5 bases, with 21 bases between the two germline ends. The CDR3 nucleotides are TGTGCCAGTAGTAATACCCATATGGGGGGGGTCGATCAGCCCCAGCATTTT. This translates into CASSNTHMGGVDQPQHF.

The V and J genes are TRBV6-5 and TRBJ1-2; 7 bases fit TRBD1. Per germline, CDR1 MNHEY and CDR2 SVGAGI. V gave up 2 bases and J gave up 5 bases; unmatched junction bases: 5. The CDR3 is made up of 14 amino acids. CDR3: CASSYDPQGYGYTF. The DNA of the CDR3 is TGTGCCAGCAGTTACGACCCACAGGGGTATGGCTACACCTTC.

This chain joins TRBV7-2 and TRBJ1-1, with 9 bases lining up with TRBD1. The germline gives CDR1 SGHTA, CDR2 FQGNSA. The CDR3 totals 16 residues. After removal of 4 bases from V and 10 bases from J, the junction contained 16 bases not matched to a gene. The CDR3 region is CASSSAFSDRGIRAFF. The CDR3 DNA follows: TGTGCCAGCAGCTCCGCCTTTAGCGACAGGGGGATCAGAGCTTTCTTT.

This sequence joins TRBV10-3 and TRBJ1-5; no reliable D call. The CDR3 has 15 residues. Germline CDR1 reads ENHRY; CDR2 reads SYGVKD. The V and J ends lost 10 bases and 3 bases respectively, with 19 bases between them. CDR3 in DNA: TGTGCCACTCGGGTCGGAGGCCAGGACAATCAGCCCCAGCATTTT. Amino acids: CATRVGGQDNQPQHF.

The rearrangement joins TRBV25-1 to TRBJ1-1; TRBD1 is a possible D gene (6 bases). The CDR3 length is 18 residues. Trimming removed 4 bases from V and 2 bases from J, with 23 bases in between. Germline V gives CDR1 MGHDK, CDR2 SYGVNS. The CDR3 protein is CASSGPHTRPGHNTEAFF. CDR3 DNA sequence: TGTGCCAGCAGTGGGCCCCACACTCGGCCGGGACACAACACTGAAGCTTTCTTT.

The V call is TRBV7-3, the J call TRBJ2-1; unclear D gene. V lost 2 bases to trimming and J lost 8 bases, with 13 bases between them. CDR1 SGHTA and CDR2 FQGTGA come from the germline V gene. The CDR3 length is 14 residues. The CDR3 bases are TGTGCCAGCAGCTTAGCGCCCCAGGCAGATGAGCAGTTCTTC. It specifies CASSLAPQADEQFF.

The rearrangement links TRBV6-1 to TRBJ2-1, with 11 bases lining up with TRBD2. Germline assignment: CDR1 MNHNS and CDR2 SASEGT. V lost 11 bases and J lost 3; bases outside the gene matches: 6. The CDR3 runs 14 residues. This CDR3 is CAGGLAEIYNEQFF. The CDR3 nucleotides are TGTGCCGGGGGACTAGCGGAGATCTACAATGAGCAGTTCTTC.

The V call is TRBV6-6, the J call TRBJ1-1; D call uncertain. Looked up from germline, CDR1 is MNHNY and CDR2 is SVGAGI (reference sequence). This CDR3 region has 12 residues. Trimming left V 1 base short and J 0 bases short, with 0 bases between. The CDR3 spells CASSYLNTEAFF. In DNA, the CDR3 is TGTGCCAGCAGTTACTTGAACACTGAAGCTTTCTTT.

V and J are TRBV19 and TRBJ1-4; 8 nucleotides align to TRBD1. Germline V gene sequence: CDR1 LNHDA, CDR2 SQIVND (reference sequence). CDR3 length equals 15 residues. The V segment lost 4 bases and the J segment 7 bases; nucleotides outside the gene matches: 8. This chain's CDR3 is CASSNRRGHGEKLFF. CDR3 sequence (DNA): TGTGCCAGTAGTAACCGCAGGGGGCACGGTGAAAAACTGTTTTTT. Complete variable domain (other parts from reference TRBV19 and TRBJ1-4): DGGITQSPKYLFRKEGQNVTLSCEQNLNHDAMYWYRQDPGQGLRLIYYSQIVNDFQKGDIAEGYSVSREKKESFPLTVTSAQKNPTAFYLCASSNRRGHGEKLFFGSGTQLSVL.

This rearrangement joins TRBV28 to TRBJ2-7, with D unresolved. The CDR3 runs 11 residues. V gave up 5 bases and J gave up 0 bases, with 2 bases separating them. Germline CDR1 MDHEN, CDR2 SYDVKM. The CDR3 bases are TGTGCCAGCAGTACCTCCTACGAGCAGTACGTC. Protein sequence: CASSTSYEQYV.